The following is a T cell receptor (beta chain) sequence with its context. No antigen is known for it. Base-call qualities are not available, and no considerably larger clone is one nucleotide away. For CDR1 and CDR2, the germline V gene lists SGHDT and YYEEEE. V loses 4 bases at its end and J loses 4 bases; junction bases beyond the gene matches: 4. The CDR3, from cysteine to phenylalanine, totals 14 residues. Only the CDR3 DNA stays, 42 bases, in frame from base 1. The sample is drawn from a study of blood T cell repertoires in COVID-19 (dated by TCRdb to the early 2020s). Regarding the complete study: The collaborator samples originated in the United States, Italy and Spain and spanned the acute and convalescent phases of COVID-19. The prospective study material was composed of cDNA or gDNA derived from T cells, B-cell-depleted T cells, or PBMCs. Deeply sampled blood TCRbeta repertoires from subjects exposed to, actively infected with, or recovered from COVID-19 were included in the dataset. The repertoires were released in a freely available public database meant as a resource for research on the immune response to SARS-CoV-2. Samples came from the ongoing ImmuneRACE study (first 160 participants) plus 1,254 subjects from 6 global collaborators. The sample metadata nearly always contained a de-identified subject ID, COVID-19 status, age in years and sex. Where HLA class I and class II types were available, the types were taken from metadata supplied by the sample provider, not from assay-based typing. The investigation overall reported the following: Clinical and demographic metadata were provided uncurated, with the amount varying by source and participant.

The collaborating institutions used their own protocols to collect whole blood in K2EDTA tubes. For TCRbeta analysis, collaborator samples were shipped as frozen whole blood, as isolated PBMCs, or as DNA extracted from either sample type. TCRbeta CDR3 regions were amplified from genomic DNA by means of the immunoSEQ Assay, a bias-controlled multiplex PCR. As for the authors' bioinformatics: The number of nucleated cells in each sample was estimated from the amplification of reference gene primers within the assay. To quantify the absolute abundance of each unique TCRbeta CDR3 rearrangement, sequence reads were collapsed and filtered. For each sample, productive Simpson clonality was calculated by taking the square root of Simpson's diversity index across productive rearrangements. TCRdb took this table from immuneACCESS and kept in-frame rearrangements with V and J called. Such tables lack part of the clones; where checked against another copy, unresolved V genes explain under half of the gap, and the rest is unexplained. That table gives V, J and clone size, and the DNA gave D and trimming. This sample gives about 45,000 clones in total; 65% to 85% of them show up just once. The top ten clones comprise approximately 8.4% of the sample.

Sample: peripheral blood. The rearranged chain carries TRBV5-6 and TRBJ2-5, and TRBD2 aligns with 10 junction nucleotides. This sequence originates from an elderly man in a cohort sampled during active COVID-19. The encoded CDR3 is CASSNPSGGETQYF. The DNA reads TGTGCCAGCAGCAACCCTAGCGGGGGAGAGACCCAGTACTTC.